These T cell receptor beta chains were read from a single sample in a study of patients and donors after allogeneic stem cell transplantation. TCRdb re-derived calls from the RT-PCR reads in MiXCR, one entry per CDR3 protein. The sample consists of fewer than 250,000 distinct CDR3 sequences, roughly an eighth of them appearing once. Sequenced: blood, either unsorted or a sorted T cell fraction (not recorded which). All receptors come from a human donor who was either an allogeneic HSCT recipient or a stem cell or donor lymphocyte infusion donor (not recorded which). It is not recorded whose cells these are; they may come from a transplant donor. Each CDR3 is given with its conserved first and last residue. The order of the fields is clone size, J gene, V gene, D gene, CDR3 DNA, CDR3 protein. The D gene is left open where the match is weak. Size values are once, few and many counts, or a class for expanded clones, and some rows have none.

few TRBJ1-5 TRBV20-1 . TGCAGTGCTAGAGAATGGGATTGGCAGCCCCAGCATTTT CSAREWDWQPQHF
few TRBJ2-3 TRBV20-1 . TGCAGTGCTACCCACGGTGACGATACGCAGTATTTT CSATHGDDTQYF
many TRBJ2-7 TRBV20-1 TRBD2 TGCAGTGCTAGAGGGGAGCGGGACTTCGAGCAGTACTTC CSARGERDFEQYF
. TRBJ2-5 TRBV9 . TGTGCCAGCAGCGTAGAGGACTCACCCGGAGAGACCCAGTACTTC CASSVEDSPGETQYF
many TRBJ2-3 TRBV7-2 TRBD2 TGTGCCAGCAGCTGGACTAGCGCCCCTAGCTCAGATACGCAGTATTTT CASSWTSAPSSDTQYF
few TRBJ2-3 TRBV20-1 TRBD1 TGCAGTGCTAGAGGGGGACAGGGGTACACAGATACGCAGTATTTT CSARGGQGYTDTQYF
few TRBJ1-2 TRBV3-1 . TGTGCCAGCAGCCAAATGAGGGGGAAGGGAGGTGGCTACACCTTC CASSQMRGKGGGYTF
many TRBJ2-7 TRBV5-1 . TGCGCCAGCACCTGGGAGGGGGCCTACGAGCAGTACTTC CASTWEGAYEQYF
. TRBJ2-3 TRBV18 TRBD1 TGTGCCAGCTCACTACACAGGGGCCACACAGATACGCAGTATTTT CASSLHRGHTDTQYF
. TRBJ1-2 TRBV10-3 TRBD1 TGTGCCATCACCCCGGACAGGGTGGGTGGCTACACCTTC CAITPDRVGGYTF
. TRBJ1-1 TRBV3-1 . TGTGCCAGCAGCCAAACTAGGCAGGGAAACACTGAAGCTTTCTTT CASSQTRQGNTEAFF
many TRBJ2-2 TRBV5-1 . TGCGCCAGCAGTCGGGCCAACACCGGGGAGCTGTTTTTT CASSRANTGELFF
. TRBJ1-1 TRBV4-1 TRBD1 TGCGCCAGCAGCCAATTAACAGGGGGCATAGACACTGAAGCTTTCTTT CASSQLTGGIDTEAFF
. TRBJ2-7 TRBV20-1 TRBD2 TGCAGTGCTAGAGATCAGACTAGCGGGAGCTACGAGCAGTACTTC CSARDQTSGSYEQYF
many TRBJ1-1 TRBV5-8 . TGTGCCAGCAGCTTAAGGGCAGGGCGGGCTTTCTTT CASSLRAGRAFF
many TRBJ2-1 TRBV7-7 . TGTGCCAGCAGCTTAGACGGGGCACGCAATGAGCAGTTCTTC CASSLDGARNEQFF
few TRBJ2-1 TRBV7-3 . TGTGCCAGCAGCTTAGACCCTTTCTACAATGAGCAGTTCTTC CASSLDPFYNEQFF
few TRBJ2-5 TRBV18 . TGTGCCAGCTCAGGTGCGGAGACCCAGTACTTC CASSGAETQYF
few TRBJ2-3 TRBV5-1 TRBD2 TGCGCCAGCAGCTTGGCTGGCGGGAGGGTCAGTGATACGCAGTATTTT CASSLAGGRVSDTQYF
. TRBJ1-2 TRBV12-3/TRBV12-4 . TGTGCCAGCAGGAGGGCTCTTGACTATGGCTACACCTTC CASRRALDYGYTF
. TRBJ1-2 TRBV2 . TGTGCCAGCAGGGGACGCATCTATGGCTACACCTTC CASRGRIYGYTF
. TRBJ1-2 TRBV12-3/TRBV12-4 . TGTGCCAGCAGCCCCCGGTTGTCGGGGTACTATGGCTACACCTTC CASSPRLSGYYGYTF
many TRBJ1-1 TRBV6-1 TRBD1 TGTGCCAGCAGTAAAGGGACAGGGGGTCCGACGGAAGCTTTCTTT CASSKGTGGPTEAFF
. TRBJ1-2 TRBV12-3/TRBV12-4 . TGTGCCAGCAGTTTAGCGGGGTTAGGGGATGGCTACACCTTC CASSLAGLGDGYTF
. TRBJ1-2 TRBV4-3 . TGCGCCAGCAGCCCAGCTACGACAGACAGGAACTATGGCTACACCTTC CASSPATTDRNYGYTF
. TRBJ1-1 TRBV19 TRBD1 TGTGCCAGTAGAAAAACAGGGGGGAGGAACACTGAAGCTTTCTTT CASRKTGGRNTEAFF
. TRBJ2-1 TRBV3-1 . TGTGCCAGCAGCCCCACCCACCTAGCCTCGGATGAGCAGTTCTTC CASSPTHLASDEQFF
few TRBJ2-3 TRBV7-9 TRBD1 TGTGCCAGCAGCTCCGGGACAGTTACAGATACGCAGTATTTT CASSSGTVTDTQYF
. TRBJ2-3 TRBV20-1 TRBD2 TGCAGTGGGTCGGGGGGGAGAGATACGCAGTATTTT CSGSGGRDTQYF
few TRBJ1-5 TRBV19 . TGTGCCAGTAGTATTGGCACCCCCGGCCCCAATCAGCCCCAGCATTTT CASSIGTPGPNQPQHF
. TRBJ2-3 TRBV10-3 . TGTGCCATCAGTGGCCAAGGAGCAGATACGCAGTATTTT CAISGQGADTQYF
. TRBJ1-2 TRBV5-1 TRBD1 TGCGCCAGCAGCTTGGCCGGGACAGGGTGGGGCTACACCTTC CASSLAGTGWGYTF
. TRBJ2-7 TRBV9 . TGTGCCAGCAGCGGAGGAGGTGAGCAGTACTTC CASSGGGEQYF
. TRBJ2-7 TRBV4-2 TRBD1 TGTGCCAGCAGCCACCCGGGGACAGGGAAGTCCGAGCAGTACTTC CASSHPGTGKSEQYF
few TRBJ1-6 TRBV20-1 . TGCAGTGCTAGAGGCAGGGGCAATAATTATAATTCACCCCTCCACTTT CSARGRGNNYNSPLHF
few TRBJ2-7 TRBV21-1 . TGTGCCAGCAGCCGAGGACAGCCCGAAACCTACGAGCAGTACTTC CASSRGQPETYEQYF
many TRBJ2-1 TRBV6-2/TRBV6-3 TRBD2 TGTGCCAGCAGTTTAGGACTAGCGGTCTACAATGAGCAGTTCTTC CASSLGLAVYNEQFF
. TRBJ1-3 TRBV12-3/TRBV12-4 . TGTGCCAGCAGTCCACTTCAATGGGCGTTTGATTATTCCTCTGGAAACACCATATATTTT CASSPLQWAFDYSSGNTIYF
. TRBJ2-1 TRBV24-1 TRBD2 TGTGCCACCAGTGACCTACCCGGACTAGCGGGAGGGAAGTACAATGAGCAGTTCTTC CATSDLPGLAGGKYNEQFF
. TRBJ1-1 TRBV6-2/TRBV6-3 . TGTGCCAGCAGCTCGGGCCACTGGGAGGCTGAAGCTTTCTTT CASSSGHWEAEAFF
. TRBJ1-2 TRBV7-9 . TGTGCCAGCAGCCCTATGTCGGGGCAGGGAAATGGCTACACCTTC CASSPMSGQGNGYTF
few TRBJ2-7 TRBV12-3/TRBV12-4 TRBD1 TGTGCCAGCAGAAAAAGGGGACAGACTTACGAGCAGTACTTC CASRKRGQTYEQYF
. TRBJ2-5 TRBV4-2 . TGTGCCAGCAGCCAAGTCAGGGGGACTTGGTACTTC CASSQVRGTWYF
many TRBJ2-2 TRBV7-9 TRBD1 TGTGCCAGCAGCGTGACAGGGCCTCAGAACACCGGGGAGCTGTTTTTT CASSVTGPQNTGELFF
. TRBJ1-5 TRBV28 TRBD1 TGTGCCAGCAGTTCCCTCGGGGGAGACAGGGCCCCCGGTCAGCCCCAGCATTTT CASSSLGGDRAPGQPQHF
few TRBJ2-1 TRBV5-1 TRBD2 TGCGCCAGCAGCTTGGAAGGGGGACTAGCGGAGACAAGGCAGTTCTTC CASSLEGGLAETRQFF
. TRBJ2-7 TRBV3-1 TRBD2 TGTGCCAGCAGCCCCTCGGGGGGCGGGAGGCTCCTTGACTTC CASSPSGGGRLLDF
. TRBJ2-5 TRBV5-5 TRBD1 TGTGCCAGCAGCGGGACGGGACAGCTCCAAGAGACCCAGTACTTC CASSGTGQLQETQYF
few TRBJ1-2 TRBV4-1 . TGCGCCAGCAGCCAAGAGTTCAGGTCTTTCTATGGCTACACCTTC CASSQEFRSFYGYTF
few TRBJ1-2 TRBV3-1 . TGTGCCAGCAGCCAAGATTCGGCAAGGACTGGCTCGACCTTC CASSQDSARTGSTF
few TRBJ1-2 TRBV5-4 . TGTGCCAGCAGCTCCGGATCTGAGGCTAACTATGGCTACACCTTC CASSSGSEANYGYTF
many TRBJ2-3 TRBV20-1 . TGCAGTGCTATAGTCCTAAAGGGGGGGGGCGTAGATACGCAGTATTTT CSAIVLKGGGVDTQYF
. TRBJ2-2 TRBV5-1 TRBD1 TGCGCCAGCAGCTTGGTGGGACAGAGGCGAGCGAACACCGGGGAGCTGTTTTTT CASSLVGQRRANTGELFF
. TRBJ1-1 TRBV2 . TGTGCCAGCAGCCTGACGGACGCCTTGAACACTGAAGCTTTCTTT CASSLTDALNTEAFF
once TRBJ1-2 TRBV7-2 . TGTGCCAGCAGCTTAGATCTGGTTCCCTATGGCTACACCTTC CASSLDLVPYGYTF
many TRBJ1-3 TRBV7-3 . TGTGCCAGCAGCTTAATGTCAGGAAACACCATATATTTT CASSLMSGNTIYF
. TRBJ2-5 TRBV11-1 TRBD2 TGTGCCAGCAGCAACCGGGACTATCAAGAGACCCAGTACTTC CASSNRDYQETQYF
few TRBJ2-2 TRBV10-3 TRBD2 TGTGCCATCAGAACTAGCGGAGAGAACACCGGGGAGCTGTTTTTT CAIRTSGENTGELFF
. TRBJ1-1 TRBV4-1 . TGCGCCAGCAGCCAAGATCCTTCGGGGGCCCAGAACACTGAAGCTTTCTTT CASSQDPSGAQNTEAFF
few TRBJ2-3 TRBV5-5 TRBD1 TGTGCCAGCAGCTTGTTGGACAGGGGTATCGACCGGCATTTT CASSLLDRGIDRHF